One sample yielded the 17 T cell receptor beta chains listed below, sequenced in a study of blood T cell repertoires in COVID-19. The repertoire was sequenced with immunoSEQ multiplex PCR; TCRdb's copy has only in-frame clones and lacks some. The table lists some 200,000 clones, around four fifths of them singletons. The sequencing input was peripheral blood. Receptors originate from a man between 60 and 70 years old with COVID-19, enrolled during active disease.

CDR3 nucleotides: TGTGCCAGCAGCCAGGGGAAGGGGGGACAGATTAACTATGGCTACACCTTC. This codes for CASSQGKGGQINYGYTF. The chain has TRBV3-1 (or the pseudogene TRBV3-2) and TRBJ1-2; 7 bases are a match to TRBD1. The CDR3 loop spans 17 amino acids. Germline loops: CDR1 LGHDT, CDR2 YNNKEL (reference sequence). The junction had 11 bases not matched to a gene; V was cut back by 3 bases and J by 1 base.

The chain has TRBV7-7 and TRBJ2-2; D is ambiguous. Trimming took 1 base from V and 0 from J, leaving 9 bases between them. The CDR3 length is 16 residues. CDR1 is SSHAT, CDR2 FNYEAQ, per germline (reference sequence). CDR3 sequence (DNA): TGTGCCAGCAGCTTAGGGGTTAGCCCGAACACCGGGGAGCTGTTTTTT. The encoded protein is CASSLGVSPNTGELFF.

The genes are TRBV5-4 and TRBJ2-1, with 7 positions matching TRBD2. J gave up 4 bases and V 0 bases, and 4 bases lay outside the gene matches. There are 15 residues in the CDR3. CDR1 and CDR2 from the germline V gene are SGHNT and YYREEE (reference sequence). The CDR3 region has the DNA TGTGCCAGCAGCTTGGCGGGCGGGAGATACAATGAGCAGTTCTTC. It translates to CASSLAGGRYNEQFF.

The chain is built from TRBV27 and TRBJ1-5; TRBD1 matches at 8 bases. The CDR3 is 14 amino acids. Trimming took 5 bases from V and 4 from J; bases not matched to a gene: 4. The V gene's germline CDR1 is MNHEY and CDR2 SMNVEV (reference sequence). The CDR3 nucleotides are TGTGCCAGCAGTCGCCGACAGGGGAATCAGCCCCAGCATTTT. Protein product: CASSRRQGNQPQHF.

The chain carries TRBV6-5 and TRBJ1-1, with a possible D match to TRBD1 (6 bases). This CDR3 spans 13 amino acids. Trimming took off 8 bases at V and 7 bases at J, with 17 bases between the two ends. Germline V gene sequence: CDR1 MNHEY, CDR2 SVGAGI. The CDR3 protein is CASLEGGGHEAFF. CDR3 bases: TGTGCCAGCTTGGAAGGGGGGGGTCATGAAGCTTTCTTT.

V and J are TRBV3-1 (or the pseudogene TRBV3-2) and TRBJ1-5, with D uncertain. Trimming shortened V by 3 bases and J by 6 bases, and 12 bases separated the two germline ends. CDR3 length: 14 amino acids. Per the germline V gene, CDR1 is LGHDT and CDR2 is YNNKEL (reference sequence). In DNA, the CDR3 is TGTGCCAGCAGCCACGGCAGTAGCCGTCAGCCCCAGCATTTT. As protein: CASSHGSSRQPQHF.

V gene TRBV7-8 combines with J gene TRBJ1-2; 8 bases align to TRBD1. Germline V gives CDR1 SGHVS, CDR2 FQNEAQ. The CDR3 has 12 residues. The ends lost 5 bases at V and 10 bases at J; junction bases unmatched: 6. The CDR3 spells CASSLDRAAYTF. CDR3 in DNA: TGTGCCAGCAGCCTGGACAGGGCCGCCTACACCTTC.

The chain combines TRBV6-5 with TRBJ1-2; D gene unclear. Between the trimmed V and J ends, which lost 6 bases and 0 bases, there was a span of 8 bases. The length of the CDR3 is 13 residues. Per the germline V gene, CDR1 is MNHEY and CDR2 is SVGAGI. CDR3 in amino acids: CASSNGANYGYTF. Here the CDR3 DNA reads TGTGCCAGCAGCAACGGGGCTAACTATGGCTACACCTTC.

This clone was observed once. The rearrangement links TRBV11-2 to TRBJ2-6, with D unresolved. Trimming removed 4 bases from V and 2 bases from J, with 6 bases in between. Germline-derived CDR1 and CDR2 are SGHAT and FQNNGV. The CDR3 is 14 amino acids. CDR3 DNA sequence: TGTGCCAGCAGCTCCACAACTGGGGCCAACGTCCTGACTTTC. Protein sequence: CASSSTTGANVLTF.

CDR3 sequence: CASTPSRDNQPQHF. CDR3 in DNA: TGTGCCAGCACTCCGTCGAGGGACAATCAGCCCCAGCATTTT. This rearrangement joins TRBV6-6 to TRBJ1-5; D remains unclear. The CDR3 is made up of 14 amino acids. Per germline, CDR1 MNHNY and CDR2 SVGAGI (reference sequence). Between the trimmed V and J ends, which lost 7 bases and 3 bases, there was a span of 13 bases.

CDR3 bases: TGCGCCAGCAGTGAGGGAGGCCAGAGAAACACCATATATTTT. It codes for CASSEGGQRNTIYF. The gene calls are TRBV10-2 and TRBJ1-3; D is ambiguous. The germline V gene encodes CDR1 WSHSY and CDR2 SAAADI. V lost 2 bases and J 5 bases, leaving 10 bases between the germline ends. There are 14 residues in the CDR3.

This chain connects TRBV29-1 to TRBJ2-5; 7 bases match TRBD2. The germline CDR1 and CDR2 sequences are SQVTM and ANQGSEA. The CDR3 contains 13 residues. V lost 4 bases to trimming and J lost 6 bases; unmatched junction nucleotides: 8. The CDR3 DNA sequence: TGCAGCGTTGCAAGCGGGGTTATCCAGACCCAGTACTTC. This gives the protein CSVASGVIQTQYF.

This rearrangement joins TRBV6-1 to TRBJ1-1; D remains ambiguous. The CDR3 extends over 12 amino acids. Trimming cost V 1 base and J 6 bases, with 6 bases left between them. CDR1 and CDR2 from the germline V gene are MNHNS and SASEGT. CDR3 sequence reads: CASSEVIPEAFF. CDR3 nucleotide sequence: TGTGCCAGCAGTGAAGTAATCCCTGAAGCTTTCTTT.

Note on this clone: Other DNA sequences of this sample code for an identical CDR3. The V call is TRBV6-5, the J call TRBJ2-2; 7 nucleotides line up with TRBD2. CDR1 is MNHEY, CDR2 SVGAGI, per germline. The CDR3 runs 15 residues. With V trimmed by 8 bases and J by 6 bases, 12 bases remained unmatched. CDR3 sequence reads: CASLRREIDAGELFF. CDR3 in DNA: TGTGCCAGCTTAAGGCGGGAGATTGATGCCGGGGAGCTGTTTTTT.

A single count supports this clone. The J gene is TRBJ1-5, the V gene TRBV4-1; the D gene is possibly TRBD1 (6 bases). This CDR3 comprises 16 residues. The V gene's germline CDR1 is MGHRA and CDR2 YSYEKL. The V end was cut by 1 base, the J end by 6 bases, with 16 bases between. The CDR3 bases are TGCGCCAGCAGCCAAGGCCGGGGGGCGTCTAGTCAGCCCCAGCATTTT. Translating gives CASSQGRGASSQPQHF.

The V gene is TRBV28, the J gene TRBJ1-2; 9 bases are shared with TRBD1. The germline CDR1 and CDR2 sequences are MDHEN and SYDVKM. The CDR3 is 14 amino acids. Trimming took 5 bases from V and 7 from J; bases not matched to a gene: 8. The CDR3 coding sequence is TGTGCCAGCAGTCCTTGGACAGGGGCGGGTGGCTACACCTTC. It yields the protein CASSPWTGAGGYTF.

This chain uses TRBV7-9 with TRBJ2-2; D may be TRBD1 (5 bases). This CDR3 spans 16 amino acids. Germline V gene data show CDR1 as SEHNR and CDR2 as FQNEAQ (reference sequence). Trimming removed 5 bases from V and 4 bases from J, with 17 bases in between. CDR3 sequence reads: CASSRKGPSLTGELFF. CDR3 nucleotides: TGTGCCAGCAGCCGAAAGGGGCCGTCCCTCACCGGGGAGCTGTTTTTT.